Presented here are 18 T cell receptor beta chains from one specimen sequenced in a study of blood T cell repertoires in COVID-19. The data were produced by immunoSEQ multiplex PCR, yet TCRdb's version contains in-frame clones alone and is incomplete. The table records 100,000 to 150,000 clones, nearly 90% of them present only once. Sequencing was performed on peripheral blood. The receptors here all came from a woman older than 75 with acute or convalescent COVID-19.

The V and J genes are TRBV4-3 and TRBJ1-5; D gene ambiguous. The germline V and J ends were trimmed by 0 bases and 0 bases, with 3 bases remaining between them. This CDR3 spans 14 amino acids. Germline V lookup: CDR1 LGHNA, CDR2 YSLEER. The DNA of the CDR3 is TGCGCCAGCAGCCAAGACGTTAGCAATCAGCCCCAGCATTTT. Protein product: CASSQDVSNQPQHF.

The rearrangement uses TRBV5-1 and TRBJ2-1; 9 nucleotides agree with TRBD2. This CDR3 region has 18 residues. Per the germline V gene, CDR1 is SGHRS and CDR2 is YFSETQ. V dropped 4 bases and J dropped 1; count of bases not matched to a gene: 12. CDR3 protein: CASSVGLASPPSYNEQFF. The CDR3 DNA reads TGCGCCAGCAGCGTTGGACTAGCGAGTCCCCCTTCCTACAATGAGCAGTTCTTC.

The chain joins TRBV6-5 to TRBJ1-3, with 8 nucleotides matching TRBD1. With 8 bases clipped from V and 1 base from J, the junction kept 7 bases outside the gene matches. The CDR3 consists of 15 residues. Germline V gene sequence: CDR1 MNHEY, CDR2 SVGAGI. CDR3: CASGRQGISGNTIYF. The CDR3 region has the DNA TGTGCCAGCGGTCGACAGGGGATTTCTGGAAACACCATATATTTT.

The chain is built from TRBV19 and TRBJ2-7, with 7 bases aligning to TRBD1. Germline V gene lookup returns CDR1 LNHDA and CDR2 SQIVND (reference sequence). CDR3 length: 13 residues. J lost 1 base, V lost 4 bases, and 1 base had no gene match. CDR3 residues: CASSNRGSYEQYF. The CDR3, as DNA: TGTGCCAGTAGTAACAGGGGATCCTACGAGCAGTACTTC.

The V and J genes are TRBV5-1 and TRBJ1-5; possible D gene TRBD1, 5 bases. CDR3 size: 16 residues. Trimming removed 1 base from V and 4 bases from J, with 15 bases in between. Germline values: CDR1 SGHRS, CDR2 YFSETQ. The CDR3 sequence is CASSLLPDRANQPQHF. CDR3 nucleotides: TGCGCCAGCAGCTTGTTACCCGACAGAGCAAATCAGCCCCAGCATTTT.

The chain employs TRBV6-5 and TRBJ1-6; D not resolved. CDR1 is MNHEY and CDR2 is SVGAGI in the germline V gene. V was shortened by 5 bases and J by 9 bases, with 14 bases between the two germline ends. CDR3 length equals 14 residues. The CDR3 DNA follows: TGTGCCAGCAGTCAAAGGGAGGTTACTTCACCCCTCCACTTT. It translates to CASSQREVTSPLHF.

CDR3 sequence (DNA): TGTGCCAGCAGTGGGCGGCAGCCAAGGGGGCTAGCCAAAAACATTCAGTACTTC. This sequence encodes CASSGRQPRGLAKNIQYF. The gene calls are TRBV6-4 and TRBJ2-4; 7 nucleotides line up with TRBD1. The V and J ends lost 4 bases and 0 bases, in that order; junction bases with no gene match: 12. From germline, CDR1 is MRHNA and CDR2 SNTAGT. This CDR3 is built from 18 residues.

The rearrangement uses TRBV6-5 and TRBJ2-5, with TRBD1 as a possible D gene (5 bases). Per germline, CDR1 MNHEY and CDR2 SVGAGI. The CDR3 sequence is 12 residues long. The ends were cut back, 6 bases at V and 5 bases at J, with 10 bases in the middle. The CDR3 loop reads CASSAGRETQYF. Here the CDR3 DNA reads TGTGCCAGCAGCGCAGGGCGCGAGACCCAGTACTTC.

The rearrangement uses TRBV28 and TRBJ2-5, with a possible D match to TRBD2 (5 bases). Per germline, CDR1 MDHEN and CDR2 SYDVKM. V was shortened by 2 bases and J by 8 bases, with 6 bases between the two germline ends. There are 11 residues in the CDR3. The CDR3, as DNA: TGTGCCAGCAGTTTAGGGAGAACCCAGTACTTC. Translation gives CASSLGRTQYF.

V gene TRBV10-3 combines with J gene TRBJ1-3, with D unresolved. V was shortened by 11 bases and J by 0 bases, with 8 bases between the two germline ends. From germline, CDR1 is ENHRY and CDR2 SYGVKD. The CDR3 contains 12 residues. The CDR3, as DNA: TGTGCCTCGGAGAGCTCTGGAAACACCATATATTTT. As protein: CASESSGNTIYF.

The gene calls are TRBV9 and TRBJ2-2, with D perhaps TRBD1 (5 bases). This CDR3 comprises 15 residues. V lost 0 bases and J 8 bases, leaving 14 bases between the germline ends. The germline V gene has CDR1 SGDLS and CDR2 YYNGEE. CDR3 protein: CASSVVDSRSGELFF. The CDR3 DNA sequence: TGTGCCAGCAGCGTAGTTGACAGTCGTTCTGGGGAGCTGTTTTTT.

Of note for this clone: An end of the junction does not agree with germline; a read error may underlie this. This sequence joins TRBV5-1 and TRBJ2-7, with 9 bases lining up with TRBD2. Germline V gene sequence: CDR1 SGHRS, CDR2 YFSETQ. This CDR3 comprises 15 residues. The CDR3 region is CVSASLASGTYEQYF. CDR3 DNA: TGCGTCAGCGCCTCATTGGCTAGCGGGACCTACGAGCAGTACTTC.

The sample holds one count of this clone. The chain employs TRBV6-6 and TRBJ2-7; weak D call: TRBD1 (6 bases). V lost 5 bases to trimming and J lost 6 bases, with 20 bases between them. Per germline, CDR1 MNHNY and CDR2 SVGAGI (reference sequence). The CDR3 spans 15 residues. The CDR3 spells CASSPPRGFGSEQYF. In nucleotides, the CDR3 is TGTGCCAGCAGTCCCCCGAGGGGGTTTGGGTCCGAGCAGTACTTC.

The rearrangement joins TRBV5-4 to TRBJ1-5, with D tentatively TRBD1 (5 bases). Trimming left V 0 bases short and J 5 bases short, with 12 bases between. Germline V gives CDR1 SGHNT, CDR2 YYREEE (reference sequence). This CDR3 comprises 15 residues. The CDR3 DNA reads as TGTGCCAGCAGCTTGGGGGGCCAGGGCGATCAGCCCCAGCATTTT. Its protein product is CASSLGGQGDQPQHF.

V gene TRBV28 combines with J gene TRBJ1-2; D is unresolved. With 4 bases removed from V and 3 bases from J, the gap between germline ends came to 9 bases. CDR1 and CDR2 from the germline V gene are MDHEN and SYDVKM. The CDR3 has 13 amino acids. Here the CDR3 DNA reads TGTGCCAGCAGTTCCCTGGCAGACTATGGCTACACCTTC. It specifies CASSSLADYGYTF.

The chain uses TRBV5-4 and TRBJ2-1; 14 bases line up with TRBD2. This CDR3 has 19 amino acids. From germline, CDR1 is SGHNT and CDR2 YYREEE (reference sequence). V gave up 4 bases and J gave up 3 bases; unmatched junction bases: 12. The CDR3 loop reads CASSPGQGLAGVRYNEQFF. The CDR3 DNA reads TGTGCCAGCAGCCCCGGACAGGGACTAGCGGGAGTTCGCTACAATGAGCAGTTCTTC.

The rearrangement uses TRBV24-1 and TRBJ1-2, with 10 nucleotides matching TRBD1. There are 15 residues in the CDR3. The J segment lost 9 bases and the V segment lost 3 bases, leaving 9 bases of the junction unmatched. Germline V gene sequence: CDR1 KGHDR, CDR2 SFDVKD. The CDR3 here is CATSDHLGTGESYTF. The CDR3 region has the DNA TGTGCCACCAGTGATCATCTTGGGACAGGGGAAAGCTACACCTTC.

The chain uses TRBV7-9 and TRBJ2-2; perhaps TRBD2 as D (5 bases). Trimming removed 3 bases from V and 2 bases from J, with 13 bases in between. The germline CDR1 and CDR2 sequences are SEHNR and FQNEAQ (reference sequence). This CDR3 has 16 amino acids. The CDR3 spells CASSLFGEINTGELFF. The DNA for the CDR3 is TGTGCCAGCAGCTTGTTTGGGGAGATCAACACCGGGGAGCTGTTTTTT.